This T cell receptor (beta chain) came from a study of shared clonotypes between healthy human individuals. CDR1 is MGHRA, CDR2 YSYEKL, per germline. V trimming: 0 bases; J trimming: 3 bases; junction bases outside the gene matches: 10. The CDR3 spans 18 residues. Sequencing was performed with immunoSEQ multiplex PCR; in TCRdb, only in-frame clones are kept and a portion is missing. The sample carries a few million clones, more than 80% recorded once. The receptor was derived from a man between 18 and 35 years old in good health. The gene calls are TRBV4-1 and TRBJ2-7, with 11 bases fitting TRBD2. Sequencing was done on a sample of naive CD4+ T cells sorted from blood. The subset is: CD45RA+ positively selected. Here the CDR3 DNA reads TGCGCCAGCAGCCAAGAAACTAGCGGGAGTGGGCCCTTCTACGAGCAGTACTTC. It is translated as CASSQETSGSGPFYEQYF.